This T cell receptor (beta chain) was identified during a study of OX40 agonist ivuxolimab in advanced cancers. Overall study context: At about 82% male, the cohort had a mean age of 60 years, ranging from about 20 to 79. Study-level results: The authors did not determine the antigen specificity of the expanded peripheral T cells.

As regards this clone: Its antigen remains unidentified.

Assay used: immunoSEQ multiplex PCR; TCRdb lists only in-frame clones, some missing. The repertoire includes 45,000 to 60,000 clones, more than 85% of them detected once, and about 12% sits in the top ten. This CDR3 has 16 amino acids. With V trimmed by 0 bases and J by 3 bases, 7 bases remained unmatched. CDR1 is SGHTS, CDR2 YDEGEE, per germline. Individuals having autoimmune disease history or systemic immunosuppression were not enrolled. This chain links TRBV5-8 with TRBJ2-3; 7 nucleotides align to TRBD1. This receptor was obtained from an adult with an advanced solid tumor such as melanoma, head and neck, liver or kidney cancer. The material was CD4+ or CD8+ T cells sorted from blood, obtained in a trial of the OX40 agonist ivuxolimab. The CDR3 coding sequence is TGTGCCAGCAGCTTGGGGACAGGCCCTAGGACAGATACGCAGTATTTT. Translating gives CASSLGTGPRTDTQYF.